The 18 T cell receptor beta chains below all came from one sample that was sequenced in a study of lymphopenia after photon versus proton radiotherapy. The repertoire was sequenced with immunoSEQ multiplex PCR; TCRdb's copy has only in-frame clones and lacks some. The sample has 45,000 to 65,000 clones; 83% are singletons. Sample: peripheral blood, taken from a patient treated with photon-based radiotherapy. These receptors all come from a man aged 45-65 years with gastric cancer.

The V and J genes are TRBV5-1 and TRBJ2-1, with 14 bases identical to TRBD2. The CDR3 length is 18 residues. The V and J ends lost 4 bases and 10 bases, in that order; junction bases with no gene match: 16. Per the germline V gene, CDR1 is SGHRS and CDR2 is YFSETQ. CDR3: CASSPARGLAGAPREQFF. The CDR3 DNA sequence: TGCGCCAGCAGCCCGGCGCGGGGACTAGCGGGGGCCCCTAGGGAGCAGTTCTTC.

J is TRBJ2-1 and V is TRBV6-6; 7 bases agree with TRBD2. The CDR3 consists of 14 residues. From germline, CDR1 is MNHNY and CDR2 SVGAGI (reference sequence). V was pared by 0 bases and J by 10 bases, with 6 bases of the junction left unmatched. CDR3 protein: CASSYSGLVMEQFF. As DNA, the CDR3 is TGTGCCAGCAGTTACTCCGGACTAGTAATGGAGCAGTTCTTC.

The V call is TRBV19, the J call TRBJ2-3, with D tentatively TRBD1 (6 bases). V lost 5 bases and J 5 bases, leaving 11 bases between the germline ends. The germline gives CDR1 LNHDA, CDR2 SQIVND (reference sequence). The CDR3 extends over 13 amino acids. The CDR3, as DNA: TGTGCCAGTAGTTCCCTCAGGGGAGATACGCAGTATTTT. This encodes CASSSLRGDTQYF. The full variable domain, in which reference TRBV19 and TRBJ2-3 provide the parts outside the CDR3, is DGGITQSPKYLFRKEGQNVTLSCEQNLNHDAMYWYRQDPGQGLRLIYYSQIVNDFQKGDIAEGYSVSREKKESFPLTVTSAQKNPTAFYLCASSSLRGDTQYFGPGTRLTVL.

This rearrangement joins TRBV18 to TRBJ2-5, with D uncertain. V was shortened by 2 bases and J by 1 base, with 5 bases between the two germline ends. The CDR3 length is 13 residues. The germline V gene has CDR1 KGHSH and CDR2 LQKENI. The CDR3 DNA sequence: TGTGCCAGCTCACCAGGGTTCCAAGAGACCCAGTACTTC. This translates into CASSPGFQETQYF. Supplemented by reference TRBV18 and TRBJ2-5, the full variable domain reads NAGVMQNPRHLVRRRGQEARLRCSPMKGHSHVYWYRQLPEEGLKFMVYLQKENIIDESGMPKERFSAEFPKEGPSILRIQQVVRGDSAAYFCASSPGFQETQYFGPGTRLLVL.

CDR3 region: CASSVATGPGELFF. The CDR3 DNA reads as TGTGCCAGCAGCGTAGCTACAGGGCCCGGGGAGCTGTTTTTT. The chain couples TRBV9 to TRBJ2-2; D may be TRBD1 (6 bases). V lost 0 bases and J lost 6, with 9 bases in between. There are 14 residues in the CDR3. Germline V gives CDR1 SGDLS, CDR2 YYNGEE.

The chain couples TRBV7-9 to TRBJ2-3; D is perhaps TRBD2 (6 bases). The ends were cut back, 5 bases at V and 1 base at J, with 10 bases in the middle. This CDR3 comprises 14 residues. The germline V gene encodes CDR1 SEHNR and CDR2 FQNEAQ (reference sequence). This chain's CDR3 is CASSQTRGTDTQYF. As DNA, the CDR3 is TGTGCCAGCAGCCAGACTAGAGGCACAGATACGCAGTATTTT.

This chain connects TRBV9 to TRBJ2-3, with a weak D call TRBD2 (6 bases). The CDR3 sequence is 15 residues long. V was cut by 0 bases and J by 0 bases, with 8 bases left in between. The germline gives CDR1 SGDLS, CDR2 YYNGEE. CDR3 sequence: CASSVVAESTDTQYF. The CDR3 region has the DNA TGTGCCAGCAGCGTAGTAGCGGAAAGCACAGATACGCAGTATTTT.

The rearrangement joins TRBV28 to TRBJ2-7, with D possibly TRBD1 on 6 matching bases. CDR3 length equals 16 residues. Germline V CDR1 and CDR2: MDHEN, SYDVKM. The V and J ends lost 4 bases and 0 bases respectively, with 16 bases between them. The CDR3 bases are TGTGCCAGCAGTTACGCCCGGGACACGCACTCCTACGAGCAGTACTTC. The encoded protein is CASSYARDTHSYEQYF.

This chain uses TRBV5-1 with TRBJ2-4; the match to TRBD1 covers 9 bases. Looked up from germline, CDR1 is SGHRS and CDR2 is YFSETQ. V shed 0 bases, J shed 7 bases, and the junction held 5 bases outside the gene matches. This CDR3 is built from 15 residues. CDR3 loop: CASSLDGTGKNIQYF. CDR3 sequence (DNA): TGCGCCAGCAGCTTGGATGGGACAGGGAAGAACATTCAGTACTTC. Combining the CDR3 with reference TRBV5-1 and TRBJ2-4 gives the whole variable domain KAGVTQTPRYLIKTRGQQVTLSCSPISGHRSVSWYQQTPGQGLQFLFEYFSETQRNKGNFPGRFSGRQFSNSRSEMNVSTLELGDSALYLCASSLDGTGKNIQYFGAGTRLSVL.

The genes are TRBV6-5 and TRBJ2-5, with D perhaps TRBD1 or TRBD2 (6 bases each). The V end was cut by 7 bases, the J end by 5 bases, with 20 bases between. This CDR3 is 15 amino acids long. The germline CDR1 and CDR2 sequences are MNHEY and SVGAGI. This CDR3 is CASTGSRGVGETQYF. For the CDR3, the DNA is TGTGCCAGCACGGGGTCAAGGGGGGTGGGTGAGACCCAGTACTTC.

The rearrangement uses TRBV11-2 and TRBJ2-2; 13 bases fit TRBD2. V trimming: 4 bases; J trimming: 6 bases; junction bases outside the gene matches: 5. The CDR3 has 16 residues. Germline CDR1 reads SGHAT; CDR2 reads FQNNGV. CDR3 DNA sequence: TGTGCCAGCAGCTCGCGGACTAGCGGGAGTGCCGGGGAGCTGTTTTTT. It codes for CASSSRTSGSAGELFF.

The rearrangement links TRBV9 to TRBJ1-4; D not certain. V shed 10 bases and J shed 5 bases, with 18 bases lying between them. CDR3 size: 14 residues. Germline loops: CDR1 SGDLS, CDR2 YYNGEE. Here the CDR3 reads CAFPRRGRNEKLFF. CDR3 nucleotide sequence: TGTGCCTTCCCTCGAAGAGGGAGGAATGAAAAACTGTTTTTT.

The CDR3, as DNA: TGTGCCTGGACCCCGCTGGGCGGCACAGATACGCAGTATTTT. This gives the protein CAWTPLGGTDTQYF. The V gene is TRBV30, the J gene TRBJ2-3; no reliable D call. Germline loops: CDR1 GTSNPN, CDR2 SVGIG (reference sequence). The CDR3 extends over 14 amino acids. Trimming took off 4 bases at V and 1 base at J, with 12 bases between the two ends.

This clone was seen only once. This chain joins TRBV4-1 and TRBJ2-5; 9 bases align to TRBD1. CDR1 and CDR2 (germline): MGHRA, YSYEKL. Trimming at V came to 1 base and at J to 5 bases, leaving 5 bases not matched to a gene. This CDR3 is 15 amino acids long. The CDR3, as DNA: TGCGCCAGCAGCCAAGGGACAGGGGAGTACGAGACCCAGTACTTC. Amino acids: CASSQGTGEYETQYF.

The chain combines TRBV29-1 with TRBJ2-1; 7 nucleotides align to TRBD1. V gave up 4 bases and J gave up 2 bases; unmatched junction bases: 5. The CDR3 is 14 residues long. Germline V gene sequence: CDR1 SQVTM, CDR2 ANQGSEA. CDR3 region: CSVVSGTAYNEQFF. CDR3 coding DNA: TGCAGCGTTGTTTCCGGGACAGCCTACAATGAGCAGTTCTTC.

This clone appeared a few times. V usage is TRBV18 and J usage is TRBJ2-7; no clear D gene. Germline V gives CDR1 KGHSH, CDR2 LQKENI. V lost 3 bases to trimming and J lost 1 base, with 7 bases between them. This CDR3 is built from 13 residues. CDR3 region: CASSPYKSYEQYF. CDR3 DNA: TGTGCCAGCTCACCTTACAAGTCCTACGAGCAGTACTTC. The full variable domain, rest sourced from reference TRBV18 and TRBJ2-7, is NAGVMQNPRHLVRRRGQEARLRCSPMKGHSHVYWYRQLPEEGLKFMVYLQKENIIDESGMPKERFSAEFPKEGPSILRIQQVVRGDSAAYFCASSPYKSYEQYFGPGTRLTVT.

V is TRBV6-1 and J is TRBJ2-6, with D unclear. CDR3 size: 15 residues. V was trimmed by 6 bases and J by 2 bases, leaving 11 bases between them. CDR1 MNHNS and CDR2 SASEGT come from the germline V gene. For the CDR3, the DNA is TGTGCCAGCAGCGATTCACCGCCTGGGGCCAACGTCCTGACTTTC. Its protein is CASSDSPPGANVLTF.

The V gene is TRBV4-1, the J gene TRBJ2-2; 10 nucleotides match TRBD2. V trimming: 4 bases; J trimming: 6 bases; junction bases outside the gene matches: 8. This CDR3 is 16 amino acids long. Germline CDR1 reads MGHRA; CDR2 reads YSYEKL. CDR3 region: CASSPLAGVVAGELFF. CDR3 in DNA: TGCGCCAGCAGCCCCCTAGCGGGAGTTGTCGCCGGGGAGCTGTTTTTT.